Listed here are 29 T cell receptor beta chains from one sample, sequenced in a study of cytomegalovirus exposure and HLA in healthy donors. Primers for the PCR totalled 60 Vbeta and 13 Jbeta. Assay used: immunoSEQ multiplex PCR; TCRdb lists only in-frame clones, some missing. The sample has over 200,000 clones, 60% to 80% seen once. Sequenced material: PBMCs. Receptors were obtained from a male donor in good health and CMV-seronegative.

This chain uses TRBV19 with TRBJ1-1; 9 bases align to TRBD1. Per the germline V gene, CDR1 is LNHDA and CDR2 is SQIVND (reference sequence). The CDR3 length is 14 residues. Trimming removed 3 bases from V and 3 bases from J; junction bases left unmatched: 2. CDR3 sequence: CASSIGQGYTEAFF. CDR3 nucleotide sequence: TGTGCCAGTAGTATCGGACAGGGGTACACTGAAGCTTTCTTT.

Turning to this clone: The same CDR3 also results from other DNA sequences found in this sample. The chain joins TRBV19 to TRBJ1-5; possibly TRBD1 for D (5 bases). V was trimmed by 6 bases and J by 2 bases, leaving 11 bases between them. This CDR3 is built from 14 residues. Germline CDR1 LNHDA, CDR2 SQIVND (reference sequence). Here the CDR3 reads CASSPTGGNQPQHF. The DNA for the CDR3 is TGTGCCAGTAGCCCGACGGGGGGCAATCAGCCCCAGCATTTT.

J is TRBJ1-2 and V is TRBV5-1; D perhaps matches TRBD1 (5 bases). Germline V gives CDR1 SGHRS, CDR2 YFSETQ. Trimming took 1 base from V and 8 from J, leaving 21 bases between them. CDR3 length: 16 amino acids. The CDR3 region has the DNA TGCGCCAGCAGCTTGCAATCCTCGTTCGGACAAAGCGGCTACACCTTC. Translated, it gives CASSLQSSFGQSGYTF.

V and J are TRBV4-2 and TRBJ2-7; TRBD2 aligns across 7 bases. Germline V gene sequence: CDR1 LGHNA, CDR2 YNFKEQ. The CDR3 runs 15 residues. J gave up 0 bases and V 0 bases, and 2 bases lay outside the gene matches. CDR3 loop: CASSQELASSYEQYF. Here the CDR3 DNA reads TGTGCCAGCAGCCAAGAACTAGCGAGCTCCTACGAGCAGTACTTC.

The gene calls are TRBV7-2 and TRBJ2-4; TRBD1 agrees at 9 bases. V shed 0 bases, J shed 3 bases, and the junction held 3 bases outside the gene matches. In germline, CDR1 is SGHTA, CDR2 FQGNSA. CDR3 length: 16 amino acids. In DNA, the CDR3 is TGTGCCAGCAGCTTAGCGGACAGGGGTGTCAAAAACATTCAGTACTTC. Its translation: CASSLADRGVKNIQYF.

V usage is TRBV7-3 and J usage is TRBJ1-1; D possibly corresponds to TRBD1 (6 bases). Trimming pared 5 bases from V and 5 bases from J, leaving 12 bases between. The CDR3 contains 13 residues. Germline lookup yields CDR1 SGHTA and CDR2 FQGTGA. This CDR3 reads CASSPRGETEAFF. In DNA, the CDR3 is TGTGCCAGCAGCCCCAGGGGCGAGACTGAAGCTTTCTTT.

V is TRBV5-1 and J is TRBJ1-1; D may be TRBD1 (6 bases). The CDR3 consists of 12 residues. V was pared by 2 bases and J by 11 bases, with 13 bases between. Germline-derived CDR1 and CDR2 are SGHRS and YFSETQ. In DNA form, the CDR3 reads TGCGCCAGCAGCTTACAGGGAGTTCACGCTTTCTTT. Amino acid sequence: CASSLQGVHAFF.

The V gene is TRBV18, the J gene TRBJ1-1, with D perhaps matching TRBD1 (6 bases). V was cut by 3 bases and J by 0 bases, with 17 bases left in between. The CDR3 length is 17 residues. Per germline, CDR1 KGHSH and CDR2 LQKENI. In DNA, the CDR3 is TGTGCCAGCTCACCCGACGGACAGTGGAGTATGAACACTGAAGCTTTCTTT. This gives the protein CASSPDGQWSMNTEAFF.

V gene TRBV19 combines with J gene TRBJ1-5; tentatively, D is TRBD1 (6 bases). Germline V lookup: CDR1 LNHDA, CDR2 SQIVND (reference sequence). V lost 5 bases and J lost 7, with 15 bases in between. The CDR3 totals 14 residues. The CDR3 DNA is TGTGCCAGTAGTGTCCGGGACACAGGGCAGCCCCAGCATTTT. Protein sequence: CASSVRDTGQPQHF.

The rearrangement joins TRBV30 to TRBJ2-7; 7 nucleotides match TRBD2. The CDR3 is 13 residues long. After removal of 4 bases from V and 2 bases from J, the junction contained 5 bases not matched to a gene. Germline V CDR1 and CDR2: GTSNPN, SVGIG (reference sequence). The CDR3 spells CAWTAGVPYEQYF. The CDR3 region has the DNA TGTGCCTGGACGGCGGGAGTACCCTACGAGCAGTACTTC.

This clone was picked up many times. This sequence joins TRBV19 and TRBJ1-4, with no clear D. CDR1 LNHDA and CDR2 SQIVND come from the germline V gene (reference sequence). This CDR3 region has 13 residues. V lost 1 base to trimming and J lost 6 bases, with 6 bases between them. CDR3 nucleotides: TGTGCCAGTAGTATAGTCAAGCATGAAAAACTGTTTTTT. It codes for CASSIVKHEKLFF.

This chain connects TRBV6-5 to TRBJ1-5; D unclear. The V and J ends lost 8 bases and 0 bases respectively, with 8 bases between them. CDR1 and CDR2 (germline): MNHEY, SVGAGI. The CDR3 is made up of 13 amino acids. In nucleotides, the CDR3 is TGTGCCAGCTCCATTTTTAGCAATCAGCCCCAGCATTTT. It specifies CASSIFSNQPQHF.

This clone was observed a single time. V is TRBV29-1 and J is TRBJ2-6; D perhaps matches TRBD1 (5 bases). V was trimmed by 6 bases and J by 4 bases, leaving 13 bases between them. The germline CDR1 and CDR2 sequences are SQVTM and ANQGSEA. The CDR3 has 14 residues. The CDR3 here is CSVMTALGANVLTF. Written as DNA, the CDR3 is TGCAGCGTCATGACAGCCCTCGGGGCCAACGTCCTGACTTTC.

The chain recombines TRBV28 with TRBJ1-6; 8 bases match TRBD1. J gave up 4 bases and V 5 bases, and 16 bases lay outside the gene matches. CDR1 is MDHEN and CDR2 is SYDVKM in the germline V gene. The CDR3 is 19 residues long. Here the CDR3 DNA reads TGTGCCAGCAGTCCCAGGACAGGGTCGGCGTTCCATTATAATTCACCCCTCCACTTT. Translating gives CASSPRTGSAFHYNSPLHF.

The V gene is TRBV14, the J gene TRBJ1-2; D is ambiguous. CDR3 length: 12 amino acids. Germline CDR1 SGHDN, CDR2 FVKESK. Trimming stripped 0 bases from V and 8 bases from J, with 7 bases between. CDR3 sequence: CASSQDRRGYTF. DNA of the CDR3: TGTGCCAGCAGCCAAGATAGGAGAGGCTACACCTTC.

V and J are TRBV2 and TRBJ2-1; D gene uncertain. The germline V gene has CDR1 SNHLY and CDR2 FYNNEI. Trimming took off 3 bases at V and 5 bases at J, with 11 bases between the two ends. The CDR3 length is 14 residues. In nucleotides, the CDR3 is TGTGCCAGCAGTGAGGCCTTGGGCCACAATGAGCAGTTCTTC. Translating it yields CASSEALGHNEQFF.

V and J are TRBV29-1 and TRBJ2-7; the D gene is possibly TRBD2 (6 bases). Trimming pared 1 base from V and 2 bases from J, leaving 12 bases between. Germline CDR1 SQVTM, CDR2 ANQGSEA. CDR3 size: 14 residues. Written as DNA, the CDR3 is TGCAGCGTTGAAGGAGGAGGGGATACCTACGAGCAGTACTTC. Amino acids: CSVEGGGDTYEQYF.

The chain employs TRBV27 and TRBJ2-5, with D maybe TRBD2 (5 bases). The germline CDR1 and CDR2 sequences are MNHEY and SMNVEV (reference sequence). CDR3 size: 15 residues. The V and J ends lost 2 bases and 5 bases respectively, with 15 bases between them. The chain's CDR3 is CASSLEGGRWETQYF. CDR3 DNA: TGTGCCAGCAGTTTAGAAGGAGGAAGGTGGGAGACCCAGTACTTC.

This chain links TRBV5-1 with TRBJ1-2; D uncertain. Per germline, CDR1 SGHRS and CDR2 YFSETQ. The CDR3 loop spans 15 amino acids. Trimming took 0 bases from V and 2 from J, leaving 11 bases between them. CDR3 residues: CASSLARTSNYGYTF. CDR3 bases: TGCGCCAGCAGCTTGGCCCGGACTTCAAACTATGGCTACACCTTC.

The V gene is TRBV29-1, the J gene TRBJ1-1, with D unclear. This CDR3 has 14 amino acids. Germline V lookup: CDR1 SQVTM, CDR2 ANQGSEA. V shed 1 base and J shed 6 bases, with 15 bases lying between them. The CDR3 DNA follows: TGCAGCGTTGAAGTAAATCTTCGAGATTCTGAAGCTTTCTTT. It is translated as CSVEVNLRDSEAFF.

This chain uses TRBV4-3 with TRBJ1-5; D gene ambiguous. The CDR3 is made up of 15 amino acids. CDR1 is LGHNA and CDR2 is YSLEER in the germline V gene. Trimming left V 0 bases short and J 3 bases short, with 9 bases between. CDR3 DNA: TGCGCCAGCAGCCAAGAAAAAGCATACAATCAGCCCCAGCATTTT. Translation gives CASSQEKAYNQPQHF.

This clone was counted a single time. This sequence joins TRBV4-1 and TRBJ2-3; D gene ambiguous. The CDR3 spans 15 residues. CDR1 is MGHRA and CDR2 is YSYEKL in the germline V gene. V lost 2 bases and J 2 bases, leaving 11 bases between the germline ends. For the CDR3, the DNA is TGCGCCAGCAGCCAAATTCCCAGCGACACAGATACGCAGTATTTT. Its translation is CASSQIPSDTDTQYF.

This clone was seen just once. The V gene is TRBV9, the J gene TRBJ1-1; D is perhaps TRBD1 (6 bases). The CDR3 spans 14 residues. Trimming shortened V by 4 bases and J by 1 base, and 11 bases separated the two germline ends. Germline V gives CDR1 SGDLS, CDR2 YYNGEE. CDR3 bases: TGTGCCAGCAGCCTGATGACAGGGAACACTGAAGCTTTCTTT. Protein sequence: CASSLMTGNTEAFF.

This clone has just a few counts. The chain employs TRBV12-2 and TRBJ1-2; the table's D gene call, TRBD1, was not cross checked with the DNA. TRBV12-2 is reported as a pseudogene. This CDR3 is 19 amino acids long. The CDR3 region is CASRLGVAYPANRDYGYTF. The DNA of the CDR3 is TGTGCAAGTCGCTTAGGGGTCGCTTATCCGGCGAACAGGGACTATGGCTACACCTTC.

The rearrangement uses TRBV6-5 and TRBJ2-5; tentatively, D is TRBD2 (7 bases). Trimming shortened V by 0 bases and J by 7 bases, and 18 bases separated the two germline ends. This CDR3 comprises 16 residues. CDR1 and CDR2 (germline): MNHEY, SVGAGI. In DNA form, the CDR3 reads TGTGCCAGCAGTTACTCTCGCGGGGGCCCGGGGGGGACCCAGTACTTC. This encodes CASSYSRGGPGGTQYF.

The V gene is TRBV5-1, the J gene TRBJ1-4, with 8 positions matching TRBD1. V lost 3 bases to trimming and J lost 2 bases; unmatched junction nucleotides: 3. This CDR3 is 15 amino acids long. Germline values: CDR1 SGHRS, CDR2 YFSETQ. For the CDR3, the DNA is TGCGCCAGCAGCTACCAGGGGGCGACTAATGAAAAACTGTTTTTT. This gives the protein CASSYQGATNEKLFF.

This clone appeared a few times. V gene TRBV10-3 combines with J gene TRBJ1-2, with 9 bases matching TRBD1. The junction had 6 bases not matched to a gene; V was cut back by 7 bases and J by 6 bases. Germline CDR1 is ENHRY and CDR2 is SYGVKD. The length of the CDR3 is 13 residues. This CDR3 is CAITTGTGNGYTF. The CDR3 region has the DNA TGTGCCATCACAACCGGGACAGGGAATGGCTACACCTTC.

The chain is built from TRBV4-1 and TRBJ1-2; the match to TRBD1 covers 8 bases. The CDR3 contains 15 residues. Germline CDR1 MGHRA, CDR2 YSYEKL. J was trimmed by 4 bases and V by 4 bases; bases with no gene match: 8. The CDR3 coding sequence is TGCGCCAGCAGCCCTTCAACCGGGACAGGCTATGGCTACACCTTC. The encoded protein is CASSPSTGTGYGYTF.

J is TRBJ1-2 and V is TRBV4-1; TRBD1 agrees at 9 bases. After removal of 1 base from V and 8 bases from J, the junction contained 8 bases not matched to a gene. CDR3 size: 15 residues. CDR1 and CDR2 from the germline V gene are MGHRA and YSYEKL. The CDR3 DNA follows: TGCGCCAGCAGCCAAGCCCGGACAGGGGCCAAGGGCTACACCTTC. This translates into CASSQARTGAKGYTF.